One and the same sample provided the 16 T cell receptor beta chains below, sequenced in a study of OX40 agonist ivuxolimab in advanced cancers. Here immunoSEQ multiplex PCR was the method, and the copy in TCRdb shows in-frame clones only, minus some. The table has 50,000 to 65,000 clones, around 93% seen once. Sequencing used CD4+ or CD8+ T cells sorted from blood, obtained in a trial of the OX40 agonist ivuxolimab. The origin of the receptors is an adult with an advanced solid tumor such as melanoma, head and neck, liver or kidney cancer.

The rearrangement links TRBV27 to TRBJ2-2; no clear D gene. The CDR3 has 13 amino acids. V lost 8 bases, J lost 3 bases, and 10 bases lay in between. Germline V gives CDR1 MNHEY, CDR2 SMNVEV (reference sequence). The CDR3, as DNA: TGTGCCAGCGGGTCTCTCCACACCGGGGAGCTGTTTTTT. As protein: CASGSLHTGELFF.

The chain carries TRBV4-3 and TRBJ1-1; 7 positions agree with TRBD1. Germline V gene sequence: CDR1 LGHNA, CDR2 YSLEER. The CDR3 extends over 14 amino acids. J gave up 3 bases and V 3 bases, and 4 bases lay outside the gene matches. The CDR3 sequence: CASSQRQGDTEAFF. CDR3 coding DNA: TGCGCCAGCAGCCAGAGACAGGGTGACACTGAAGCTTTCTTT.

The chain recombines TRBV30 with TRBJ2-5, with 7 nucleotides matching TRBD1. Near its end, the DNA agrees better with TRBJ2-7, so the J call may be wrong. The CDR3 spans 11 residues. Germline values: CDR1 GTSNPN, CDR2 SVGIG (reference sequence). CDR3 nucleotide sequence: TGTGCCGGGACAGAAAGCTACGAGCAGTACTTC. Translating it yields CAGTESYEQYF.

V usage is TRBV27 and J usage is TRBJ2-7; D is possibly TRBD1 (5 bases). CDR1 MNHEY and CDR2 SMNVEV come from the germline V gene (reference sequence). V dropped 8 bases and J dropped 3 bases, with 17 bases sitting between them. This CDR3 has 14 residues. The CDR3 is CASAVGQGLYEQYF. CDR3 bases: TGTGCCAGCGCAGTCGGGCAGGGCCTCTACGAGCAGTACTTC.

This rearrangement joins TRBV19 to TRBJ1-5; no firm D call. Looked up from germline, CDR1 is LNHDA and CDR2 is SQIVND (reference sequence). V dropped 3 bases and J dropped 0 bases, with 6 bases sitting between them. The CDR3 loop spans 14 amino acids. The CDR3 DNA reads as TGTGCCAGTAGTATCCAGGATAGCAATCAGCCCCAGCATTTT. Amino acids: CASSIQDSNQPQHF.

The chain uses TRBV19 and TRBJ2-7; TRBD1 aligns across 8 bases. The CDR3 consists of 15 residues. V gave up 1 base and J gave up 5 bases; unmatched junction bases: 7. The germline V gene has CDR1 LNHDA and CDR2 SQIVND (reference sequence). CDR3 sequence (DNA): TGTGCCAGTAGTATAGTTGGACAGGGAAGAAACGAGCAGTACTTC. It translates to CASSIVGQGRNEQYF.

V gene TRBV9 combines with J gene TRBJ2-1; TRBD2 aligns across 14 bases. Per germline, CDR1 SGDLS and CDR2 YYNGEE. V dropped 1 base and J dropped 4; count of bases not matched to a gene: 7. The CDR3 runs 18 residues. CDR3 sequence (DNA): TGTGCCAGCAGCGTACTCGGACTAGCGGGAGGAGGGTACAATGAGCAGTTCTTC. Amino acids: CASSVLGLAGGGYNEQFF.

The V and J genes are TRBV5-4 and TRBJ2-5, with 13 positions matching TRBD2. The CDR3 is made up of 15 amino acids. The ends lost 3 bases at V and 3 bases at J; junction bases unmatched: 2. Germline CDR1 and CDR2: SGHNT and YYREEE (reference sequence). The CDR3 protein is CASSSGLAGEETQYF. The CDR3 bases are TGTGCCAGCAGCTCAGGACTAGCGGGGGAAGAGACCCAGTACTTC.

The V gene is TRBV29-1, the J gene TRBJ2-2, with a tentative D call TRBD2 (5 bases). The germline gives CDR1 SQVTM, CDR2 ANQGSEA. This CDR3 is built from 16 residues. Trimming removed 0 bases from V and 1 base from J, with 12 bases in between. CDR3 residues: CSVEDPGLLNTGELFF. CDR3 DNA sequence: TGCAGCGTTGAAGATCCCGGACTTCTGAACACCGGGGAGCTGTTTTTT.

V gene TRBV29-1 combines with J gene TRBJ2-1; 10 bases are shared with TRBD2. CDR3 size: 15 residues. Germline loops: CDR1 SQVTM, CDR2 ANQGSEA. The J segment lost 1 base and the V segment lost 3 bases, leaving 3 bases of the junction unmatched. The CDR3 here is CSVEASGRSYNEQFF. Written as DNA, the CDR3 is TGCAGCGTTGAGGCTAGCGGGAGATCCTACAATGAGCAGTTCTTC.

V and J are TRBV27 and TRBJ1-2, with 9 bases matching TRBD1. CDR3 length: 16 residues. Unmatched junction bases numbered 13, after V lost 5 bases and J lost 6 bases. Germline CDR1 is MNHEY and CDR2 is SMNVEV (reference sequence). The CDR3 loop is CASSPSYTGGANGYTF. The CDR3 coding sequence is TGTGCCAGCAGTCCCAGTTACACAGGGGGCGCGAATGGCTACACCTTC.

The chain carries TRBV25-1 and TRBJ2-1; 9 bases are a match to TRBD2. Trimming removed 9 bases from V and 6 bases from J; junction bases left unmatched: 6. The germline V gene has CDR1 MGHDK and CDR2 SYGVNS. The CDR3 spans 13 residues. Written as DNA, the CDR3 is TGTGCCAGTTCGACTAGCGGCCTCAATGAGCAGTTCTTC. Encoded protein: CASSTSGLNEQFF. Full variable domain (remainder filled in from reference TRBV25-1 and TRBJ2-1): EADIYQTPRYLVIGTGKKITLECSQTMGHDKMYWYQQDPGMELHLIHYSYGVNSTEKGDLSSESTVSRIRTEHFPLTLESARPSHTSQYLCASSTSGLNEQFFGPGTRLTVL.

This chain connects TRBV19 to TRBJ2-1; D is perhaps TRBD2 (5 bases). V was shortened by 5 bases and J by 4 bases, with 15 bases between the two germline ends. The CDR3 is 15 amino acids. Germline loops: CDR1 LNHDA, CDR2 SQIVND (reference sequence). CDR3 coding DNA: TGTGCCAGTAGTCAACTTCCGGGAACTTACAATGAGCAGTTCTTC. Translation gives CASSQLPGTYNEQFF.

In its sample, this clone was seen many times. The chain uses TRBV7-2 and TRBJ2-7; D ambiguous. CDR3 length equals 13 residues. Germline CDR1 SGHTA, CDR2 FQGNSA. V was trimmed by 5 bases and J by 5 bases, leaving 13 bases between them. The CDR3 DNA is TGTGCCAGCAGCCCGTACTTTGCTAACGAGCAGTACTTC. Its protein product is CASSPYFANEQYF.

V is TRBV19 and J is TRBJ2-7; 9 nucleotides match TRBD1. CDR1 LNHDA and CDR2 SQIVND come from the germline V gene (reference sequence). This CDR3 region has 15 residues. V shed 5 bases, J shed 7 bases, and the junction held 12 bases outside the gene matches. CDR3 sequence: CASSAGTGLGGEQYF. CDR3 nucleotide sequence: TGTGCCAGTAGTGCCGGGACAGGGCTTGGCGGGGAGCAGTACTTC. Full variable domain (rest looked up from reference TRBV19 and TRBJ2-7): DGGITQSPKYLFRKEGQNVTLSCEQNLNHDAMYWYRQDPGQGLRLIYYSQIVNDFQKGDIAEGYSVSREKKESFPLTVTSAQKNPTAFYLCASSAGTGLGGEQYFGPGTRLTVT.

The CDR3 is CTSSPPPSKVIGNGELFF. The CDR3 DNA reads as TGCACCAGCAGCCCTCCTCCATCGAAGGTAATTGGTAACGGGGAGCTGTTTTTT. The rearrangement joins TRBV1 to TRBJ2-2. TRBV1 is termed a pseudogene. The CDR3 runs 18 residues.